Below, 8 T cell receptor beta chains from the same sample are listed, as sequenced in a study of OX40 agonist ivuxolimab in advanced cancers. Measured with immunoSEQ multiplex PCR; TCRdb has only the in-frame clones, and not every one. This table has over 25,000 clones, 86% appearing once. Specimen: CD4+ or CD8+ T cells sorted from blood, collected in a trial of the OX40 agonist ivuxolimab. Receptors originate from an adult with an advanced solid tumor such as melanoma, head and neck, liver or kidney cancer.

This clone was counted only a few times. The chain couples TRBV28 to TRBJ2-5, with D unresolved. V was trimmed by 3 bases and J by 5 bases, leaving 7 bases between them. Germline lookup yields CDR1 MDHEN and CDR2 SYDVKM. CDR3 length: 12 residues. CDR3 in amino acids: CASSLDGETQYF. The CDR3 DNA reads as TGTGCCAGCAGTTTGGACGGGGAGACCCAGTACTTC.

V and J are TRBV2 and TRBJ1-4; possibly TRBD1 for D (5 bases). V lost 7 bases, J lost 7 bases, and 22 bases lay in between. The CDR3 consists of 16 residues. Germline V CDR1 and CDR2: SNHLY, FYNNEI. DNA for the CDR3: TGTGCCAGCACTAGTGGGGAAAGGGGAGCCGTTGAAAAACTGTTTTTT. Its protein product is CASTSGERGAVEKLFF.

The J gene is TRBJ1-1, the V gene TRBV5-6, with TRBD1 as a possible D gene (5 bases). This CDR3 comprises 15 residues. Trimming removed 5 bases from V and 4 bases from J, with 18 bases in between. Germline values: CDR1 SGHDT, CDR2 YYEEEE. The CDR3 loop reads CASSYWSGPVTEAFF. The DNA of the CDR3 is TGTGCCAGCAGTTATTGGTCAGGGCCTGTCACTGAAGCTTTCTTT. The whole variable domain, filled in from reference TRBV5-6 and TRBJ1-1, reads DAGVTQSPTHLIKTRGQQVTLRCSPKSGHDTVSWYQQALGQGPQFIFQYYEEEERQRGNFPDRFSGHQFPNYSSELNVNALLLGDSALYLCASSYWSGPVTEAFFGQGTRLTVV.

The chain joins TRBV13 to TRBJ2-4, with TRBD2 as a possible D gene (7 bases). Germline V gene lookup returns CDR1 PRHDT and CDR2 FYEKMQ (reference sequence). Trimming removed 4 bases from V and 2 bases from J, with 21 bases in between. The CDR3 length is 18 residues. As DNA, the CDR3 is TGTGCCAGCAGCTACCTCAGGGGAGCCGGGGGGTCCAAAAACATTCAGTACTTC. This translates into CASSYLRGAGGSKNIQYF. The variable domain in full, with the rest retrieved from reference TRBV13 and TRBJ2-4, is AAGVIQSPRHLIKEKRETATLKCYPIPRHDTVYWYQQGPGQDPQFLISFYEKMQSDKGSIPDRFSAQQFSDYHSELNMSSLELGDSALYFCASSYLRGAGGSKNIQYFGAGTRLSVL.

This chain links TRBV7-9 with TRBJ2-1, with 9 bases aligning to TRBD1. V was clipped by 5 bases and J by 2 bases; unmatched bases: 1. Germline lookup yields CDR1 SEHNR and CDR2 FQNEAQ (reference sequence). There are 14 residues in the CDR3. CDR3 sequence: CASSGDRAYNEQFF. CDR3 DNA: TGTGCCAGCAGCGGGGACAGGGCCTACAATGAGCAGTTCTTC.

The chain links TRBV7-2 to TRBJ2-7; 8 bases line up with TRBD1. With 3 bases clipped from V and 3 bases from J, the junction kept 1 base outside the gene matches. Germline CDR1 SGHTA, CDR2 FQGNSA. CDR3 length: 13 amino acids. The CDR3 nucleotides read TGTGCCAGCAGCTTTACAGGGGGCTACGAGCAGTACTTC. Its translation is CASSFTGGYEQYF.

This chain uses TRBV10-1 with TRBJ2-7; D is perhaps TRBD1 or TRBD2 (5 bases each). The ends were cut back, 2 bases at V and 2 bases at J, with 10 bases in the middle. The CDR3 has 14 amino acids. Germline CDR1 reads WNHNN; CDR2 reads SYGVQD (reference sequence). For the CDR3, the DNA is TGCGCCAGCAGTGAGGGGGGACCCCCCTACGAGCAGTACTTC. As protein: CASSEGGPPYEQYF.

CDR3 in DNA: TGTGCCAGCAGATGGGATACCGGATTGCAACTGTTTTTT. It specifies CASRWDTGLQLFF. This rearrangement joins TRBV28 to TRBJ1-4, with D unresolved. Per the germline V gene, CDR1 is MDHEN and CDR2 is SYDVKM. Trimming shortened V by 6 bases and J by 12 bases, and 17 bases separated the two germline ends. CDR3 length equals 13 residues.